This T cell receptor (beta chain) was retrieved from a study of cytomegalovirus exposure and HLA in healthy donors. The PCR ran on 60 Vbeta and 13 Jbeta primers. This table comes from immunoSEQ multiplex PCR, and its TCRdb copy is limited to in-frame clones, with some not included. The repertoire has about 160,000 clones, approximately 72% of them found once; the top ten carry approximately 2.3%. The source of this sequence is a female donor in good health and CMV-seronegative. Sequencing was performed on PBMCs.

CDR3 coding DNA: TGTGCCAGCAGCTTCCGGGAGACCCAGTACTTC. Its protein product is CASSFRETQYF. This chain connects TRBV13 to TRBJ2-5; D remains ambiguous. V was cut by 3 bases and J by 5 bases, with 4 bases left in between. Germline assignment: CDR1 PRHDT and CDR2 FYEKMQ (reference sequence). The CDR3 runs 11 residues.